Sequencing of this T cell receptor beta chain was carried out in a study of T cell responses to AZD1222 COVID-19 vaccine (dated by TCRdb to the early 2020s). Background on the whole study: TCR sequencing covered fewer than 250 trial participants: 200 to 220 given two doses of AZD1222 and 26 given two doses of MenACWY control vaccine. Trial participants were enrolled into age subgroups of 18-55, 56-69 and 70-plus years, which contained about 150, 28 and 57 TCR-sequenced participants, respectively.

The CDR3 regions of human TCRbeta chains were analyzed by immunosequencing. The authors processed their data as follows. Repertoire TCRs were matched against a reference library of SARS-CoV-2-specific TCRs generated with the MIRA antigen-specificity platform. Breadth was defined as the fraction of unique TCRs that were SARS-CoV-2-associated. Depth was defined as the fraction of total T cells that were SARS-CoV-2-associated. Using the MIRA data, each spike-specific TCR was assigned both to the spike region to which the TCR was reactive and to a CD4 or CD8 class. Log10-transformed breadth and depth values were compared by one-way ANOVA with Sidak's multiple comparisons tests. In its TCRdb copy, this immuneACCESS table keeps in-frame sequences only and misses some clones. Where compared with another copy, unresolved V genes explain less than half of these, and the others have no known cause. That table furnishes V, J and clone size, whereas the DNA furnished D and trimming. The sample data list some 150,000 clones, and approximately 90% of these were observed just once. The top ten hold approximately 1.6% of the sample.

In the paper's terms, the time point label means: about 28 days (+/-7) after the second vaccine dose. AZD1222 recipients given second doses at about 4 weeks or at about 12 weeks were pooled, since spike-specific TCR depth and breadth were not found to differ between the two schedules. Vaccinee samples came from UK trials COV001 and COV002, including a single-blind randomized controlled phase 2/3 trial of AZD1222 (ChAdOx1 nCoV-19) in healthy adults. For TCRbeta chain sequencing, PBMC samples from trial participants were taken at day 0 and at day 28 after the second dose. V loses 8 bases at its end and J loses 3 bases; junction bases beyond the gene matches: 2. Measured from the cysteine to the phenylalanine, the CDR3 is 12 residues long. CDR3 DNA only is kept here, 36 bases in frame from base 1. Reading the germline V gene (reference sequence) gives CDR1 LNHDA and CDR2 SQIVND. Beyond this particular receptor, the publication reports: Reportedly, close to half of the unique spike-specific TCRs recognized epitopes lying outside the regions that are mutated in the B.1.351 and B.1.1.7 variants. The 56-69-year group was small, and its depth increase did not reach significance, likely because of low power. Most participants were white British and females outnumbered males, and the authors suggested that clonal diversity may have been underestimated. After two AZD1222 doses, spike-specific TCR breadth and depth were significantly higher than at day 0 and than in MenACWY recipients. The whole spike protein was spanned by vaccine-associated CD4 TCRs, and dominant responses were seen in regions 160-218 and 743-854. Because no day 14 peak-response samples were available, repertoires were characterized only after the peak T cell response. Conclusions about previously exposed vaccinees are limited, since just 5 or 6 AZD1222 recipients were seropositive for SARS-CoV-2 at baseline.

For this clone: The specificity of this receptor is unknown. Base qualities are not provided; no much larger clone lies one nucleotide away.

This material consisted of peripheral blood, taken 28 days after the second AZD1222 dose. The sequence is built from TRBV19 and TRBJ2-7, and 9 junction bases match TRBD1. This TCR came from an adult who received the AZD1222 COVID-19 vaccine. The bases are TGTGCCAGTTCGGACAGGGGCTACGAGCAGTACTTC. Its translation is CASSDRGYEQYF.